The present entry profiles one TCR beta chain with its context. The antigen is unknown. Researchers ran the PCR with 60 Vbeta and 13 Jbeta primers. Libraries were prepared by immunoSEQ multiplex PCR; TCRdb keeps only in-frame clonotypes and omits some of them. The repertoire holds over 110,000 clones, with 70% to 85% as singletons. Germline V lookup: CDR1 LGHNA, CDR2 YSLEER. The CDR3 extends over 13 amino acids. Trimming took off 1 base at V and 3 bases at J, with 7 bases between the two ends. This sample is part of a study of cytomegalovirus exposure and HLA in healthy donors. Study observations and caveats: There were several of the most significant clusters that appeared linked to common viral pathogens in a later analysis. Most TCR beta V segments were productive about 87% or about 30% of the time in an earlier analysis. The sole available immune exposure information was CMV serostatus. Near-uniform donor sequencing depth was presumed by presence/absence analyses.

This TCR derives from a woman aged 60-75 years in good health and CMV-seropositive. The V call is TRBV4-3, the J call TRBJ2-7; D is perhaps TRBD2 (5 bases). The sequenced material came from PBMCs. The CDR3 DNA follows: TGCGCCAGCAGCCAAGTAGGAGGCTACGAGCAGTACTTC. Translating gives CASSQVGGYEQYF.